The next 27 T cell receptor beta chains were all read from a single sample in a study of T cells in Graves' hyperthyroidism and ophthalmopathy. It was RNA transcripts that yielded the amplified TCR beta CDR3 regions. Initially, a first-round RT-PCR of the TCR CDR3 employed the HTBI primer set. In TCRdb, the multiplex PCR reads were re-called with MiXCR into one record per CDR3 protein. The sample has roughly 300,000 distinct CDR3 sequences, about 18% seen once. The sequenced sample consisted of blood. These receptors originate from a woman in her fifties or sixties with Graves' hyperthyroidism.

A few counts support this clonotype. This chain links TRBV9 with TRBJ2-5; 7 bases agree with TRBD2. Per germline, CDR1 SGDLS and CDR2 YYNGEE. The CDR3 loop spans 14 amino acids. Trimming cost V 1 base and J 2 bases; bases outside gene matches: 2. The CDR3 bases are TGTGCCAGCAGCGTATACGGGGGGCAAGAGACCCAGTACTTC. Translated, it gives CASSVYGGQETQYF.

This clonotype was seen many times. The CDR3 DNA is TGTGCCAGCTCACCATCGGAAGGGGGCTCCTTTCATACGCAGTATTTT. Amino acid sequence: CASSPSEGGSFHTQYF. This chain connects TRBV18 to TRBJ2-3; 7 nucleotides line up with TRBD1. The CDR3 consists of 16 residues. Germline CDR1 reads KGHSH; CDR2 reads LQKENI. Losses at the gene ends were 2 bases for V and 7 bases for J; bases not matched to a gene: 12.

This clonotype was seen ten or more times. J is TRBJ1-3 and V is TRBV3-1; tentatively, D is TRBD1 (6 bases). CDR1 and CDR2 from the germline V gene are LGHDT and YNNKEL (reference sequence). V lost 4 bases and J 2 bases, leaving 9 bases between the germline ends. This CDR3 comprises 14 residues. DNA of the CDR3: TGTGCCAGCAGCCCGGACAGACCTGGAAACACCATATATTTT. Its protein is CASSPDRPGNTIYF.

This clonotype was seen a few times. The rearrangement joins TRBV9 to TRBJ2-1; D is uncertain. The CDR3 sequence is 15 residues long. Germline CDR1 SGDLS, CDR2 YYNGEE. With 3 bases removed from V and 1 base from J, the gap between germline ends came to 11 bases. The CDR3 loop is CASSGIGNSYNEQFF. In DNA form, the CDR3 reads TGTGCCAGCAGCGGAATAGGTAATTCCTACAATGAGCAGTTCTTC. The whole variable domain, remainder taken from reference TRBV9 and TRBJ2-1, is DSGVTQTPKHLITATGQRVTLRCSPRSGDLSVYWYQQSLDQGLQFLIQYYNGEERAKGNILERFSAQQFPDLHSELNLSSLELGDSALYFCASSGIGNSYNEQFFGPGTRLTVL.

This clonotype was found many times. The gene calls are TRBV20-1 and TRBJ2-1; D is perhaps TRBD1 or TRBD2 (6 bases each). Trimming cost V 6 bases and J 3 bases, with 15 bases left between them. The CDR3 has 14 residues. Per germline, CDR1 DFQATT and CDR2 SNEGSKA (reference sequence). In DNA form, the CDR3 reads TGCAGTGCCTCGAGGGGGACTGACTACAATGAGCAGTTCTTC. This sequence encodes CSASRGTDYNEQFF.

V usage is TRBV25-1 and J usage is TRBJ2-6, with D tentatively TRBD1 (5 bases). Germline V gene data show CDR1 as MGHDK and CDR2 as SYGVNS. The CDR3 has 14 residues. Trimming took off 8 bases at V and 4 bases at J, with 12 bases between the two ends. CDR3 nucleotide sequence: TGTGCCAGCGGGTTTGGGGCCGGGGCCAACGTCCTGACTTTC. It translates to CASGFGAGANVLTF.

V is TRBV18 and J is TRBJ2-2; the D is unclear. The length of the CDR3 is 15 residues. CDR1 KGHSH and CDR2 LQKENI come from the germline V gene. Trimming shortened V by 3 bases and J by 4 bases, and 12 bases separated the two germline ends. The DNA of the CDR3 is TGTGCCAGCTCACCTTACGCCCCCCTCACCGGGGAGCTGTTTTTT. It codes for CASSPYAPLTGELFF.

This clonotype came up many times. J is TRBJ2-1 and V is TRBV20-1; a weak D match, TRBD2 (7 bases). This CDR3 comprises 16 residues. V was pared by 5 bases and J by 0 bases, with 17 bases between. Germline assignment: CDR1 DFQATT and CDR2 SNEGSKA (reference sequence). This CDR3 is CSAQGGLPTSYNEQFF. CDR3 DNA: TGCAGTGCTCAAGGGGGACTACCTACCTCCTACAATGAGCAGTTCTTC.

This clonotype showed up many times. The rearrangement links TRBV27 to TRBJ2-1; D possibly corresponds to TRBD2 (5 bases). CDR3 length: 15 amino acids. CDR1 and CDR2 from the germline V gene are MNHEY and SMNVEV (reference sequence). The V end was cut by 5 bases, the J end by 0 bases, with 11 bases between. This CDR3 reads CASSRGSSSYNEQFF. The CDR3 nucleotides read TGTGCCAGCAGTCGAGGGAGTAGCTCCTACAATGAGCAGTTCTTC.

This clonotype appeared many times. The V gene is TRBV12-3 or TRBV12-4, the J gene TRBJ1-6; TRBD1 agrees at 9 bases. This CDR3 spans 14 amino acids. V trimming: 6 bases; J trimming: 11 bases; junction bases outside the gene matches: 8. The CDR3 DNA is TGTGCCAGCAGCGGGACAGGGAATGATCCACCCCTCCACTTT. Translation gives CASSGTGNDPPLHF.

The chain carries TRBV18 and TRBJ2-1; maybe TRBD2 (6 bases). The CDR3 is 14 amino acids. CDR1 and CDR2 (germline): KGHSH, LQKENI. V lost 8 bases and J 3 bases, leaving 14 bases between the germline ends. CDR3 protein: CASGRSSDYNEQFF. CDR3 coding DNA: TGTGCCAGCGGACGGTCTAGCGACTACAATGAGCAGTTCTTC.

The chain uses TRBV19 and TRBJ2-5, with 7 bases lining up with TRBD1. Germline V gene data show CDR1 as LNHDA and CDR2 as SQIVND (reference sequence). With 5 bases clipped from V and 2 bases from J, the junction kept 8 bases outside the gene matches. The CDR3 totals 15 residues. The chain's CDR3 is CASSPRGPGQETQYF. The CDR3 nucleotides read TGTGCCAGTAGTCCTAGGGGGCCGGGTCAAGAGACCCAGTACTTC.

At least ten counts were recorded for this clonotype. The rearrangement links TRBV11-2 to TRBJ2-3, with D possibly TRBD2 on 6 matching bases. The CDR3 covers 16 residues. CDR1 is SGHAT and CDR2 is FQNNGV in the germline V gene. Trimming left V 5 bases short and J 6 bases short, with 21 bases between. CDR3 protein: CASSRGALGGTDTQYF. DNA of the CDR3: TGTGCCAGCAGCCGCGGGGCCCTCGGGGGAACGGATACGCAGTATTTT.

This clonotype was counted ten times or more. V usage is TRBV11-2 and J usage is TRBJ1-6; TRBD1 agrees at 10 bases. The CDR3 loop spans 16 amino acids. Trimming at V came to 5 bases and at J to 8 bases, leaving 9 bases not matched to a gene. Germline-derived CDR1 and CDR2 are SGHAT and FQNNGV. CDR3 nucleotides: TGTGCCAGCAGCAACCCCAGACAGGGGGCGGATTCACCCCTCCACTTT. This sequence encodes CASSNPRQGADSPLHF.

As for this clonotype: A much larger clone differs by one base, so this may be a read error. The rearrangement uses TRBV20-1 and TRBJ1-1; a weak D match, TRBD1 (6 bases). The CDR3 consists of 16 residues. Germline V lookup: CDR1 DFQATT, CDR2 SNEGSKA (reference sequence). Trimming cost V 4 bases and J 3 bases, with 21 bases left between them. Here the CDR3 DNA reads TGCAGTGCTACTTCCTCCAGGGGAACAAGGTACACTGAAGCTTTCTTT. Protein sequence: CSATSSRGTRYTEAFF.

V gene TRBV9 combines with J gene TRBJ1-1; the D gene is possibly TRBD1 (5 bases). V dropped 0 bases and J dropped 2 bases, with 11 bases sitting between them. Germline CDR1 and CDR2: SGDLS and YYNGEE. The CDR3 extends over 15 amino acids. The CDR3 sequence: CASSVGQLLNTEAFF. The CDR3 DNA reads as TGTGCCAGCAGCGTAGGACAGTTACTAAACACTGAAGCTTTCTTT.

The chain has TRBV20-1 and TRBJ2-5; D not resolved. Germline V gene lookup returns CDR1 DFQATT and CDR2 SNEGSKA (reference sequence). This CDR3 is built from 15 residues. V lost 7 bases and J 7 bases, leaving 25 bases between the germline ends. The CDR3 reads CSGEDSAGVVGTQYF. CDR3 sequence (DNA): TGCAGTGGTGAAGACTCGGCAGGCGTAGTGGGGACCCAGTACTTC.

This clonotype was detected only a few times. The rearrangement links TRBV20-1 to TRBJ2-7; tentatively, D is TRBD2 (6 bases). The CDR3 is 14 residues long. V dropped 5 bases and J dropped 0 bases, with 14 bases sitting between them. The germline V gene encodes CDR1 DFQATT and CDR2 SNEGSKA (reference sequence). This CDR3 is CSAFSGYSSYEQYF. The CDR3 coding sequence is TGCAGTGCTTTTAGCGGTTACAGCTCCTACGAGCAGTACTTC.

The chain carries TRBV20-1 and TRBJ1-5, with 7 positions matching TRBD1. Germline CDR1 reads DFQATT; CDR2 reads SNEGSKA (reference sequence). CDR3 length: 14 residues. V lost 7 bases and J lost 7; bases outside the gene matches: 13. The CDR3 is CSVDNRGKGQPQHF. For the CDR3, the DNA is TGCAGTGTCGATAACAGGGGAAAGGGCCAGCCCCAGCATTTT.

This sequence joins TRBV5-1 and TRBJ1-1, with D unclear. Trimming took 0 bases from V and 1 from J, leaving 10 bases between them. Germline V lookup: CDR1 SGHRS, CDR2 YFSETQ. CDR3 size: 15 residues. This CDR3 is CASSLVAGGNTEAFF. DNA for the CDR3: TGCGCCAGCAGCTTGGTCGCAGGAGGGAACACTGAAGCTTTCTTT.

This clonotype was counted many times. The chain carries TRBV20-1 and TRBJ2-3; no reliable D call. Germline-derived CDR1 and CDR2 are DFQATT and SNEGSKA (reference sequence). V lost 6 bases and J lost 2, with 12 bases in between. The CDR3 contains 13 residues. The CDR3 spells CSATSDFTDTQYF. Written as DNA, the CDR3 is TGCAGTGCAACGTCTGACTTCACAGATACGCAGTATTTT.

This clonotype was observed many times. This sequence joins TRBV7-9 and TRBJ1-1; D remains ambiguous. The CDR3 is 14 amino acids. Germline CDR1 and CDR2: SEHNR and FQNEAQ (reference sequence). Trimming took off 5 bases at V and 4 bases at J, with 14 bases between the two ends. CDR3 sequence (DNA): TGTGCCAGCAGCAGATTGGATGGGTCCACTGAAGCTTTCTTT. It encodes CASSRLDGSTEAFF.

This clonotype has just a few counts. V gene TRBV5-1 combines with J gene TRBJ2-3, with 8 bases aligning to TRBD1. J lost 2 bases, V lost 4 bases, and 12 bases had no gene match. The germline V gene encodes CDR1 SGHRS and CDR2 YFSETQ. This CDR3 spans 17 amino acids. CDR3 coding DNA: TGCGCCAGCAGCACCCGAGAGACAGGGGATTTCACAGATACGCAGTATTTT. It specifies CASSTRETGDFTDTQYF.

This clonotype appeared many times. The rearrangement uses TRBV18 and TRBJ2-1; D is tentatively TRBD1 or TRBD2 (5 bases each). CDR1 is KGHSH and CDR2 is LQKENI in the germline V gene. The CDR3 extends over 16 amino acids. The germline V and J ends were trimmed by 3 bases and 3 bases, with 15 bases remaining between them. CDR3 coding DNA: TGTGCCAGCTCACCCGGGGCGAAACTAGGCTACAATGAGCAGTTCTTC. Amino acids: CASSPGAKLGYNEQFF.

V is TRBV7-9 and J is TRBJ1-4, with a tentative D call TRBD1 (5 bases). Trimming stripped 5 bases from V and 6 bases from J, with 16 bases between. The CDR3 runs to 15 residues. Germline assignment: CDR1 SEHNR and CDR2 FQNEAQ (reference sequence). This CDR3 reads CASSPLGTGDEKLFF. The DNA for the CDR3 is TGTGCCAGCAGCCCCTTAGGGACCGGAGATGAAAAACTGTTTTTT.

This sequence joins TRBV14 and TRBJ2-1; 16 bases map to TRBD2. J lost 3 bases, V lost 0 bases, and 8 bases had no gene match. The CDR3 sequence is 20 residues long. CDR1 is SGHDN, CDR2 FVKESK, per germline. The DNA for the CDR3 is TGTGCCAGCAGCCAAGATTTCGGGACTAGCGGGAGGGCCTACTACAATGAGCAGTTCTTC. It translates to CASSQDFGTSGRAYYNEQFF.

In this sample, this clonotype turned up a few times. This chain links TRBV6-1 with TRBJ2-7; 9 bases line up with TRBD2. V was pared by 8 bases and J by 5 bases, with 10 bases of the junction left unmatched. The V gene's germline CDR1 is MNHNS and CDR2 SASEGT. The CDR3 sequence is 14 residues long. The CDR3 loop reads CASGGSSGTHEQYF. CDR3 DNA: TGTGCCAGCGGGGGCTCTAGCGGGACCCACGAGCAGTACTTC.